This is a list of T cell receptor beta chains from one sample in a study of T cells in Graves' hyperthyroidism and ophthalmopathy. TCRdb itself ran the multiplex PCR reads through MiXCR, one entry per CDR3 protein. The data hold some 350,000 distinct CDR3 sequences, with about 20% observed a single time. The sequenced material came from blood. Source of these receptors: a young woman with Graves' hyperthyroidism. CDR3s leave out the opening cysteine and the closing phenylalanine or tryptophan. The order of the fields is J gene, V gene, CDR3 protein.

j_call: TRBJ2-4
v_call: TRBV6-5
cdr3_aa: ASSYLGQPAKNIQY

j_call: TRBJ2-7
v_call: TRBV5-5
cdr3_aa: ASSFQSLYEQY

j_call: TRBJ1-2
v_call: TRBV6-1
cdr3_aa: ASSETVRGGYT

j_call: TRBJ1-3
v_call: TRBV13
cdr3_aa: ASSFQGGGNTIY

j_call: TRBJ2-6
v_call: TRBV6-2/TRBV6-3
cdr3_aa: ASRFTGAGANVLT

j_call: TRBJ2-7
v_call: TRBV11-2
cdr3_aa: ASSLELAGTYEQY

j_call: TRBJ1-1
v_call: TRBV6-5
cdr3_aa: ASSYSREAEAF

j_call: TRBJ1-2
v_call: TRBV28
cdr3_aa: ASSLLQDGYT

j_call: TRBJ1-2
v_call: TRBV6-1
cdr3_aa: ASSEVGAANYGYT

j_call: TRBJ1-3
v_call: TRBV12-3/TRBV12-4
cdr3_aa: ASTGRLKNSGNTIY

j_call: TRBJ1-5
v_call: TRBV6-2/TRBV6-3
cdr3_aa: ASSWDRVQPQH

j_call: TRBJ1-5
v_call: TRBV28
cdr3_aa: ASSPGQAERPQH

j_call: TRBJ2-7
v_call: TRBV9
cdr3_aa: ASSPGDRGAVQY

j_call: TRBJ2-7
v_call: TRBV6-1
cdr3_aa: ASSPRVSYEQY

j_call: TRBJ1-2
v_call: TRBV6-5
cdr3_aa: AIGRFYGYT

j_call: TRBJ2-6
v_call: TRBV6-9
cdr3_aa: ASSWTGGANVLT

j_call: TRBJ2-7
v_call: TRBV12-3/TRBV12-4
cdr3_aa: ASSFPLSSYEQY

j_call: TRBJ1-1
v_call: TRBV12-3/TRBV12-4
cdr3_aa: ASSRGQGGEAF

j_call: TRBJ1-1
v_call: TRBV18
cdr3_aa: ASSRLGGEAF

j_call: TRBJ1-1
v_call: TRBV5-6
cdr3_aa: ASSLGGPVDRGTF

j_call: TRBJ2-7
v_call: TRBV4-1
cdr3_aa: ASSYQAQSSYEQY

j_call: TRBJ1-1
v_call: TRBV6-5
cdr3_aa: ASSSDRANVNTEAF

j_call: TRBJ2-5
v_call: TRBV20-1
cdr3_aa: SASPLARETQY

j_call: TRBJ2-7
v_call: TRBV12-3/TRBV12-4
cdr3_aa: ASDPPGTPTYEQY

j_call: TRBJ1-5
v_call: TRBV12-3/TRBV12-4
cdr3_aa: ASSSRGPNQPQH

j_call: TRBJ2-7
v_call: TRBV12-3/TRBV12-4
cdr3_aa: ASSPGGIYEQY

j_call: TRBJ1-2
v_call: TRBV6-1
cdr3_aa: ASSSVGGVGYGYT

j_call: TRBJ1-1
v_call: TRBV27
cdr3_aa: ASRPIQKGTEAF

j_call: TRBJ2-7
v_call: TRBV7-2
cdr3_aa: ASSPDLEGLNEQY

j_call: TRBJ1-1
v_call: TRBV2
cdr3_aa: ASRELTEAF

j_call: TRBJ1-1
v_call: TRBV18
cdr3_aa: ASSPVQGGGTEAF

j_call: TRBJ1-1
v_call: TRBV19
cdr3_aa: ASRSQGVTEAF

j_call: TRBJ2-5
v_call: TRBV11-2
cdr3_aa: ASSPDRGLETQY

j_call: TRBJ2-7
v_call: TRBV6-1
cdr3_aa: ASSDRGYSYEQY

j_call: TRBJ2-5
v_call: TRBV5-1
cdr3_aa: ASSAQRGGRETQY

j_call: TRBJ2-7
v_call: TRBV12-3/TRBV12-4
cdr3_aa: ASRLRDSSYEQY

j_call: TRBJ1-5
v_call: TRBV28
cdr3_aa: ASSAPSAQH

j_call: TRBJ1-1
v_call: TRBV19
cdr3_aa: ASSPGASTEAF

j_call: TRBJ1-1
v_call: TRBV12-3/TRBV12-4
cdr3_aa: ASSPRAGNTEAF

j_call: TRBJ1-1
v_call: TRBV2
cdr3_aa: ASRGTSGTEAF

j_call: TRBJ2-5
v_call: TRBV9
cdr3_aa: ASSVRGRGQETQY

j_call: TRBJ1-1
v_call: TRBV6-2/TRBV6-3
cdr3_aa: ASRGDSHTEAF

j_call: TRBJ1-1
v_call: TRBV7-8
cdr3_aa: ASSLELGAGTNTEAF

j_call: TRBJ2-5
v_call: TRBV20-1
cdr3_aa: SAFKPRDRGQETQY

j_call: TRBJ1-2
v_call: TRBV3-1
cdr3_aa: ASSQDRHYGYT

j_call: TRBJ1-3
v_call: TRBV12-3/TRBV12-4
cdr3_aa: ANNRGSGNTIY

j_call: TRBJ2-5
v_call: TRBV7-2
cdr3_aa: ASKRAGAGETQY

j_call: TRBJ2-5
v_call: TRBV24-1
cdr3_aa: ATSDFRAETQY

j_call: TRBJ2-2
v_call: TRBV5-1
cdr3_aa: ASSVSGGQDTGELF

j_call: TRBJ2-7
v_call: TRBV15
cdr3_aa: ATSRVGARYEQY

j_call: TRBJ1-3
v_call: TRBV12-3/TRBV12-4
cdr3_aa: ASSFGSILSGNTIY

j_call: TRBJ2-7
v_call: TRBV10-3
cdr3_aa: ATGLAGNPYEQY

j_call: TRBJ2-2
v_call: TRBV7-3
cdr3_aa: ASSLTAENTGELF

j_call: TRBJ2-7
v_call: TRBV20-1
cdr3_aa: SASRYPQAYEQY

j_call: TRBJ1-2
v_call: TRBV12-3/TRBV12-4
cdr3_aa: ASRNTRQGDYGYT

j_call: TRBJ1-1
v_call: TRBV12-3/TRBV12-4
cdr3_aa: ASSFGEGNTEAF

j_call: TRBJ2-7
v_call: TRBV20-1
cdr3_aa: SATPGSSYEQY

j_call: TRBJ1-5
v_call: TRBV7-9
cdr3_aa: ASTHGNQPQH

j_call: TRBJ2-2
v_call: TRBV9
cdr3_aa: ASNPQAGAWGTGELF

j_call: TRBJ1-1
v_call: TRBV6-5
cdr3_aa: ASSFTGGNTEAF